Below are 10 T cell receptor beta chains sequenced from a single sample in a study of blood T cell repertoires in COVID-19. Sequenced by immunoSEQ multiplex PCR; TCRdb stores in-frame clones only, minus some. The sample lists roughly 230,000 clones; 83% were seen once. Sequenced sample: peripheral blood. Receptor source: a human donor in a cohort sampled during active COVID-19.

J is TRBJ1-5 and V is TRBV27, with a possible D match to TRBD1 (6 bases). This CDR3 region has 14 residues. Trimming pared 6 bases from V and 0 bases from J, leaving 9 bases between. Germline CDR1 and CDR2: MNHEY and SMNVEV (reference sequence). The CDR3 region has the DNA TGTGCCAGCAGCCGGACAGCTAGCAATCAGCCCCAGCATTTT. Protein product: CASSRTASNQPQHF.

In this sample, this clone turned up a few times. This chain connects TRBV28 to TRBJ2-3; D possibly corresponds to TRBD2 (7 bases). This CDR3 spans 15 amino acids. V was shortened by 10 bases and J by 5 bases, with 22 bases between the two germline ends. The germline V gene has CDR1 MDHEN and CDR2 SYDVKM. The CDR3 nucleotides read TGTGCCACCATGTCGAGGGGGGGCGTTAAAGATACGCAGTATTTT. Encoded protein: CATMSRGGVKDTQYF.

As for this clone: This clone may be a read error of a much larger clone one base away. This chain's CDR3 is CASSLASGRLYEQYF. The CDR3 region has the DNA TGCGCCAGCAGCTTGGCTAGCGGGAGGCTCTACGAGCAGTACTTC. The chain uses TRBV5-1 and TRBJ2-7; 11 bases align to TRBD2. With V trimmed by 0 bases and J by 3 bases, 2 bases remained unmatched. Germline V gene sequence: CDR1 SGHRS, CDR2 YFSETQ. The CDR3 length is 15 residues.

The rearrangement joins TRBV6-5 to TRBJ2-2; TRBD1 is a possible D gene (6 bases). The V and J ends lost 6 bases and 6 bases respectively, with 17 bases between them. The CDR3 consists of 15 residues. Germline CDR1 and CDR2: MNHEY and SVGAGI. CDR3 in amino acids: CASRLQGIISGELFF. The CDR3 region has the DNA TGTGCCAGCAGACTGCAGGGGATCATTTCCGGGGAGCTGTTTTTT.

Only one count was recorded for this clone. The chain employs TRBV9 and TRBJ2-1; D is unresolved. The CDR3 runs 17 residues. Per germline, CDR1 SGDLS and CDR2 YYNGEE. The V gene lost 3 bases and the J gene lost 1 base, with 17 bases spanning the gap. This CDR3 reads CASSGSRSGVSYNEQFF. In nucleotides, the CDR3 is TGTGCCAGCAGCGGCTCCCGGTCCGGAGTTTCCTACAATGAGCAGTTCTTC.

In this sample, this clone turned up a few times. J is TRBJ2-7 and V is TRBV19, with TRBD1 matching over 10 bases. Germline V gives CDR1 LNHDA, CDR2 SQIVND (reference sequence). This CDR3 is 14 amino acids long. V lost 4 bases, J lost 2 bases, and 2 bases stayed unmatched. This chain's CDR3 is CASSKGTGAYEQYF. The CDR3 region has the DNA TGTGCCAGTAGTAAGGGGACAGGGGCCTACGAGCAGTACTTC.

The V call is TRBV19, the J call TRBJ1-2; D is perhaps TRBD1 (6 bases). Looked up from germline, CDR1 is LNHDA and CDR2 is SQIVND (reference sequence). The V gene lost 6 bases and the J gene lost 3 bases, with 32 bases spanning the gap. The CDR3 covers 20 residues. The CDR3 DNA reads as TGTGCCAGTAGGGGGGCCCTAGGACAGACCAGATTTGGGAAGGACTATGGCTACACCTTC. Its protein product is CASRGALGQTRFGKDYGYTF.

The gene calls are TRBV5-5 and TRBJ2-4, with D perhaps TRBD1 (6 bases). The CDR3 is 16 amino acids. Trimming removed 0 bases from V and 1 base from J, with 11 bases in between. The V gene's germline CDR1 is SGHKS and CDR2 YYEKEE (reference sequence). CDR3: CASSLGGQGAKNIQYF. The CDR3 DNA sequence: TGTGCCAGCAGCTTGGGAGGGCAGGGGGCCAAAAACATTCAGTACTTC.

The CDR3 bases are TGTGCCAGCACTCAGGGGGGTGGGGCGGTGACCCAGTACTTC. Translating gives CASTQGGGAVTQYF. The chain employs TRBV19 and TRBJ2-5, with D tentatively TRBD1 (7 bases). The ends were cut back, 9 bases at V and 7 bases at J, with 21 bases in the middle. Per the germline V gene, CDR1 is LNHDA and CDR2 is SQIVND (reference sequence). This CDR3 comprises 14 residues.

This clone was seen more than once but under ten times. The genes are TRBV10-2 and TRBJ2-7, with TRBD2 matching 7 bases. CDR1 is WSHSY, CDR2 SAAADI, per germline. This CDR3 has 15 residues. V lost 5 bases and J lost 4; bases outside the gene matches: 11. In DNA form, the CDR3 reads TGCGCCAGCAGTCTAGCGGCGGGAGTCTCATACGAGCAGTACTTC. Its protein is CASSLAAGVSYEQYF.